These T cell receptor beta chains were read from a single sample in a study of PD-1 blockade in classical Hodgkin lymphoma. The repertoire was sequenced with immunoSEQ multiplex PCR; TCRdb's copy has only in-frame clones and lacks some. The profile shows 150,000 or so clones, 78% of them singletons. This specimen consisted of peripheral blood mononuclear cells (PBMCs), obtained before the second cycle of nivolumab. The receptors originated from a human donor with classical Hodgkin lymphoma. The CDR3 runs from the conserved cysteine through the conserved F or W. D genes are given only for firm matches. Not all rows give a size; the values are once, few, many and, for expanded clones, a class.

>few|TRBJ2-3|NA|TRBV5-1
CASSLVNTQYF
TGCGCCAGCAGCCTGGTCAACACGCAGTATTTT
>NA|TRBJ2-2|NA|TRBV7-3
CASSLSMAGELFF
TGTGCCAGCAGCCTCTCGATGGCCGGGGAGCTGTTTTTT
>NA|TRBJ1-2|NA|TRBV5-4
CASSLDAYGYTF
TGTGCCAGCAGCTTGGATGCCTATGGCTACACCTTC
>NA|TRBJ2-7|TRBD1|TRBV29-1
CSVPGQTYEQYF
TGCAGCGTCCCGGGACAGACCTACGAGCAGTACTTC
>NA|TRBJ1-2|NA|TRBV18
CASSPPRDPGYGYTF
TGTGCCAGCTCACCACCCAGGGATCCTGGATATGGCTACACCTTC
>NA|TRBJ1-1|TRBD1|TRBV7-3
CASSSQGALNTEAFF
TGTGCCAGCAGCTCACAGGGGGCTCTGAACACTGAAGCTTTCTTT
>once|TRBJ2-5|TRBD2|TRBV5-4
CASSLYWRGGFETQYF
TGTGCCAGCAGCTTGTACTGGCGGGGGGGCTTTGAGACCCAGTACTTC
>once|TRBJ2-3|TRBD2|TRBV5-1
CASSRGGETTDTQYF
TGCGCCAGCAGCCGCGGGGGGGAGACCACAGATACGCAGTATTTT
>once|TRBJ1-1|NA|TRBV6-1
CASSSTGSMNTEAFF
TGTGCCAGCAGTAGTACAGGGTCCATGAACACTGAAGCTTTCTTT
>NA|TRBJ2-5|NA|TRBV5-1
CASSLGRLVTQETQYF
TGCGCCAGCAGCTTGGGGAGACTAGTCACACAAGAGACCCAGTACTTC
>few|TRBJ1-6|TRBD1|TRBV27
CASRRQGGNSPLHF
TGTGCCAGCAGGCGACAGGGGGGTAATTCACCCCTCCACTTT
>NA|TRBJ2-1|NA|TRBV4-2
CASSQDRYLIRGGPETYNEQFF
TGTGCCAGCAGCCAAGATAGGTACCTTATTAGGGGGGGTCCTGAAACCTACAATGAGCAGTTCTTC
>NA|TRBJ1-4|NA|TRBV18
CASSKDETEKLFF
TGTGCCAGCTCAAAGGACGAAACTGAAAAACTGTTTTTT
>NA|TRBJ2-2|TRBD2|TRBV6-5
CASSGLAGSRELFF
TGTGCCAGCAGCGGACTAGCGGGGTCTCGGGAGCTGTTTTTT
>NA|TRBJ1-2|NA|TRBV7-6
CASSGGAPRRGYTF
TGTGCCAGCTCGGGAGGGGCCCCTCGTCGCGGCTACACCTTC
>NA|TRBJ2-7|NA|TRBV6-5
CASRGPGSYEQYF
TGTGCCAGCAGAGGACCTGGCTCCTACGAGCAGTACTTC
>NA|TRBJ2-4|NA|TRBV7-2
CASSPSVSLGNIQYF
TGTGCCAGCAGCCCCTCTGTGTCACTGGGGAACATTCAGTACTTC
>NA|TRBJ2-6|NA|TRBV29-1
CSVEDLASSGANVLTF
TGCAGCGTTGAAGACCTAGCGAGCTCTGGGGCCAACGTCCTGACTTTC
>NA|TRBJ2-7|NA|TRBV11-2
CASSLSRTAGEQYF
TGTGCCAGCAGCCTCTCCCGGACGGCGGGCGAGCAGTACTTC
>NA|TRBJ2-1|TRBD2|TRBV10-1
CASSVLGGTSGNNEQFF
TGCGCCAGCAGTGTGTTAGGCGGGACTAGCGGAAACAATGAGCAGTTCTTC
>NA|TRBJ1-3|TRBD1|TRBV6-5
CASSPGQGSGNTIYF
TGTGCCAGCAGCCCGGGACAGGGCTCTGGAAACACCATATATTTT
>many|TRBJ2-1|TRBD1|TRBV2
CASSYAGTGQFF
TGTGCCAGCAGTTACGCCGGGACAGGACAGTTCTTC
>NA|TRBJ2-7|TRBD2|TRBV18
CASSQRETYEQYF
TGTGCCAGCTCACAGCGGGAGACCTACGAGCAGTACTTC
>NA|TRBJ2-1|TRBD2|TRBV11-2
CASTRLAGVNEQFF
TGTGCCAGCACCCGTCTAGCGGGGGTTAATGAGCAGTTCTTC
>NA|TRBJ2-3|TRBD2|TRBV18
CASDSRKTLAGKNTSTDTQYF
TGTGCCAGCGACTCCAGAAAGACACTAGCGGGGAAAAATACGTCCACAGATACGCAGTATTTT
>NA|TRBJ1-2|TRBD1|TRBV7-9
CASSYKGANGYTF
TGTGCCAGCAGCTATAAGGGGGCCAATGGCTACACCTTC
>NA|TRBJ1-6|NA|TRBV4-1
CASSQKTVNAYNSPLHF
TGCGCCAGCAGCCAAAAGACGGTCAACGCCTATAATTCACCCCTCCACTTT
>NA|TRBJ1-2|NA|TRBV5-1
CASSLARNYGYTF
TGCGCCAGCAGCTTGGCCAGAAACTATGGCTACACCTTC
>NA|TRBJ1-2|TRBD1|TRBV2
CASSWDRGNYGYTF
TGTGCCAGCAGTTGGGACAGGGGGAACTATGGCTACACCTTC
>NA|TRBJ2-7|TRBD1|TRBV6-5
CASSSTGTGAEQYF
TGTGCCAGCAGTTCAACCGGGACAGGGGCCGAGCAGTACTTC
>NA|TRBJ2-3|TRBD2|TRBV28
CASRPGTSGSRPDTQYF
TGTGCCAGCAGACCAGGGACTAGCGGGAGCAGGCCAGATACGCAGTATTTT
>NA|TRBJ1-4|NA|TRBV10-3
CAASSPNEKLFF
TGTGCCGCCTCCAGCCCTAATGAAAAACTGTTTTTT
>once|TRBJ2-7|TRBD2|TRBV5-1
CASSLVLAGERSYEQYF
TGCGCCAGCAGCTTGGTATTAGCGGGGGAGAGGTCCTACGAGCAGTACTTC
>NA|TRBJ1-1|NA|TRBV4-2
CATESYNTEAFF
TGTGCCACCGAAAGTTATAACACTGAAGCTTTCTTT